This T cell receptor beta chain was profiled in a study of blood T cell repertoires in COVID-19. Germline-derived CDR1 and CDR2 are SSHAT and FNYEAQ (reference sequence). The CDR3 covers 15 residues. As originally analysed: Using reference gene primer amplification, nucleated cell counts were estimated. Method: immunoSEQ multiplex PCR; TCRdb's copy keeps in-frame clones and lacks some. V and J calls and clone size are given by that table; D and trimming were obtained from the DNA. The sample yields about 59,000 clones, approximately 78% seen once. This receptor was taken from a man aged 80 or over with acute or convalescent COVID-19. The chain uses TRBV7-7 and TRBJ2-2; perhaps TRBD1 as D (6 bases). The specimen sequenced was peripheral blood. Here the CDR3 reads CASRDTLANTGELFF. DNA for the CDR3: TGTGCTAGCCGGGACACCCTAGCGAACACCGGGGAGCTGTTTTTT.